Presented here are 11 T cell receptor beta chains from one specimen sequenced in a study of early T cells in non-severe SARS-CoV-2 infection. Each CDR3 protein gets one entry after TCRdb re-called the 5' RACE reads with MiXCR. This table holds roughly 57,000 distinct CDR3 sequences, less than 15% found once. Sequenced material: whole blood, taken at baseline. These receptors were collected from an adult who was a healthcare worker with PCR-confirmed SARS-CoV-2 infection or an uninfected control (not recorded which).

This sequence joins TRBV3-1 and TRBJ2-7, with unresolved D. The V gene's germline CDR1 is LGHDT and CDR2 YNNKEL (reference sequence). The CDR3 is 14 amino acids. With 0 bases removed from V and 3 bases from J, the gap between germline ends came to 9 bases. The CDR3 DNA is TGTGCCAGCAGCCAAGATCGAGCCCACTACGAGCAGTACTTC. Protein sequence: CASSQDRAHYEQYF.

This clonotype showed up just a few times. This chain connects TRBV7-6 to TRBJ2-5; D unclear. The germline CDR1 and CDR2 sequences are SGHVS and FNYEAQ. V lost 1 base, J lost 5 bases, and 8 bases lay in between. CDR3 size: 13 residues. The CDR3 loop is CASSLDVRETQYF. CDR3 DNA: TGTGCCAGCAGCTTAGATGTCCGCGAGACCCAGTACTTC.

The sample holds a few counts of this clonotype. CDR3 residues: CASSAFYNEQFF. In nucleotides, the CDR3 is TGTGCCAGCAGCGCCTTCTACAATGAGCAGTTCTTC. The chain uses TRBV7-2 and TRBJ2-1; D is uncertain. Trimming removed 5 bases from V and 3 bases from J, with 5 bases in between. Germline CDR1 and CDR2: SGHTA and FQGNSA. The length of the CDR3 is 12 residues. The full variable domain, rest sourced from reference TRBV7-2 and TRBJ2-1, is GAGVSQSPSNKVTEKGKDVELRCDPISGHTALYWYRQSLGQGLEFLIYFQGNSAPDKSGLPSDRFSAERTGGSVSTLTIQRTQQEDSAVYLCASSAFYNEQFFGPGTRLTVL.

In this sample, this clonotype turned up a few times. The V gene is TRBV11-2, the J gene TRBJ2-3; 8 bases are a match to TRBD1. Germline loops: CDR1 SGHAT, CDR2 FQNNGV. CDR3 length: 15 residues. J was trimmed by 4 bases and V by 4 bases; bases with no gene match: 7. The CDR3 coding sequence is TGTGCCAGCAGCTCTAGGGACAGGAGGGCAGATACGCAGTATTTT. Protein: CASSSRDRRADTQYF.

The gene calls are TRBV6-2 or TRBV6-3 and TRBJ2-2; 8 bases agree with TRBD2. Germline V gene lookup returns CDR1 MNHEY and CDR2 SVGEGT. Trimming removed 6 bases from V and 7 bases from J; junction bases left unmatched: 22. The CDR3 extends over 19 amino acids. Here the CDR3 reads CASSLPGRGSGTFGGELFF. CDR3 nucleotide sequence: TGTGCCAGCAGCCTTCCAGGGAGGGGTAGCGGGACCTTCGGCGGGGAGCTGTTTTTT.

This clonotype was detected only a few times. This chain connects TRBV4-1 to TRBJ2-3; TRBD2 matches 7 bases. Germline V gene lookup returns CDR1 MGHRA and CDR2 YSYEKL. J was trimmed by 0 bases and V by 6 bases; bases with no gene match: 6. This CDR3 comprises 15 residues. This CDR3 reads CASSPFSGSTDTQYF. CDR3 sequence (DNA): TGCGCCAGCAGTCCTTTTAGCGGGAGCACAGATACGCAGTATTTT.

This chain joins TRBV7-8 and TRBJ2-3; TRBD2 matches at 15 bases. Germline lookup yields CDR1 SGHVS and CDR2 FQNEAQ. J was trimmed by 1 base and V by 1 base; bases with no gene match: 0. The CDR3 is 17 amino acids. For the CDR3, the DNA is TGTGCCAGCAGCTTAGGGACTAGCGGGAGGGGCACAGATACGCAGTATTTT. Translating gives CASSLGTSGRGTDTQYF.

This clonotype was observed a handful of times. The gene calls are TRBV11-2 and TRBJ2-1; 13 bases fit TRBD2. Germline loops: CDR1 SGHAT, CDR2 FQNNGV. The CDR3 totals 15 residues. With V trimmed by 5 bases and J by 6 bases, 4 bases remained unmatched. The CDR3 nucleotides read TGTGCCAGCAGCGTGACTAGCGGGAGGTCCAATGAGCAGTTCTTC. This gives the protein CASSVTSGRSNEQFF.

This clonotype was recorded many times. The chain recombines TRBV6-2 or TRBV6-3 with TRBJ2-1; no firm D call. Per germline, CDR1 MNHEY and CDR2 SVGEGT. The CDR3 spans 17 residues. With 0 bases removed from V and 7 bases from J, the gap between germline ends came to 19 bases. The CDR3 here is CASSYSSFRFPGNEQFF. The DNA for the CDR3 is TGTGCCAGCAGTTACTCGTCGTTCAGGTTCCCGGGTAATGAGCAGTTCTTC.

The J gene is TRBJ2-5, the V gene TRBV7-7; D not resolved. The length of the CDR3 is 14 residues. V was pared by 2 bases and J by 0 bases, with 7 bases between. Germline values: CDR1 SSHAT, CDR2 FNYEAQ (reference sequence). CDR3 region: CASSLTVDQETQYF. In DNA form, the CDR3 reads TGTGCCAGCAGCTTAACGGTCGACCAAGAGACCCAGTACTTC.

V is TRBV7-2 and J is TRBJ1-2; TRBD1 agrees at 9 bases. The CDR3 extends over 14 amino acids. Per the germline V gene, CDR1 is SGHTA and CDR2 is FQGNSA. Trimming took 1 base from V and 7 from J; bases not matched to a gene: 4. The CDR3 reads CASSLGGTGLGYTF. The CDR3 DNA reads TGTGCCAGCAGCTTAGGAGGGACAGGGCTTGGCTACACCTTC.